These 12 T cell receptor beta chains share one sample of origin, sequenced in a study of blood T cell repertoires in COVID-19. Produced via immunoSEQ multiplex PCR; TCRdb's table is partial and in-frame only. The sample consists of about 320,000 clones, 85% of them appearing once. The specimen sequenced was PBMCs or T cells enriched from blood (not recorded which). These receptors originate from a woman in her twenties or thirties who had been exposed to COVID-19.

The table lists this clone with a few counts. V is TRBV7-2 and J is TRBJ2-5; D is unclear. In germline, CDR1 is SGHTA, CDR2 FQGNSA. V was cut by 7 bases and J by 0 bases, with 15 bases left in between. The CDR3 sequence is 15 residues long. CDR3 protein: CASTISQVYQETQYF. The CDR3 bases are TGTGCCAGCACCATATCACAAGTATACCAAGAGACCCAGTACTTC.

The J gene is TRBJ1-3, the V gene TRBV3-1 (or the pseudogene TRBV3-2); D is unclear. The CDR3 is 14 amino acids. V lost 5 bases, J lost 0 bases, and 8 bases lay in between. Germline V lookup: CDR1 LGHDT, CDR2 YNNKEL (reference sequence). The CDR3 loop reads CASSLGSSGNTIYF. The CDR3 coding sequence is TGTGCCAGCAGCTTAGGGAGCTCTGGAAACACCATATATTTT.

This clone appeared once. The genes are TRBV6-2 or TRBV6-3 and TRBJ2-4; tentatively, D is TRBD1 (6 bases). Trimming removed 0 bases from V and 6 bases from J, with 15 bases in between. CDR3 length: 16 residues. In germline, CDR1 is MNHEY, CDR2 SVGEGT. CDR3: CASSYSSSQGRNIQYF. The CDR3 coding sequence is TGTGCCAGCAGTTACTCGAGCTCACAGGGCAGAAACATTCAGTACTTC.

The V call is TRBV29-1, the J call TRBJ1-2; TRBD1 matches at 11 bases. The CDR3 is 13 residues long. V shed 7 bases, J shed 8 bases, and the junction held 9 bases outside the gene matches. The germline V gene has CDR1 SQVTM and CDR2 ANQGSEA. The CDR3 bases are TGCAGCGACCAGGGACAGGGGGGCGGAGGCTACACCTTC. Translating it yields CSDQGQGGGGYTF.

The chain combines TRBV25-1 with TRBJ2-1, with D possibly being TRBD1 (6 bases). Trimming left V 4 bases short and J 6 bases short, with 19 bases between. Germline V lookup: CDR1 MGHDK, CDR2 SYGVNS. The CDR3 length is 16 residues. Here the CDR3 reads CASSGAGTQRTNEQFF. The CDR3 nucleotides read TGTGCCAGCAGTGGTGCCGGGACACAGCGAACCAATGAGCAGTTCTTC.

V gene TRBV19 combines with J gene TRBJ2-3; D gene ambiguous. This CDR3 has 13 amino acids. V was clipped by 1 base and J by 3 bases, with 5 bases between them. Germline values: CDR1 LNHDA, CDR2 SQIVND (reference sequence). The CDR3 nucleotides are TGTGCCAGTAGTATAGTCATTACAGATACGCAGTATTTT. Amino acids: CASSIVITDTQYF.

The genes are TRBV6-5 and TRBJ1-2; the D gene is possibly TRBD1 (6 bases). This CDR3 spans 13 amino acids. Germline V gene data show CDR1 as MNHEY and CDR2 as SVGAGI. Trimming removed 7 bases from V and 3 bases from J, with 12 bases in between. CDR3 DNA: TGTGCCAGCACAACAGGGATCCACTATGGCTACACCTTC. This encodes CASTTGIHYGYTF.

The gene calls are TRBV5-1 and TRBJ2-2, with TRBD1 matching over 7 bases. Germline CDR1 is SGHRS and CDR2 is YFSETQ. The J segment lost 6 bases and the V segment lost 2 bases, leaving 7 bases of the junction unmatched. The CDR3 contains 15 residues. CDR3 bases: TGCGCCAGCAGCTTAAGAGGACAGGCGGCCGGGGAGCTGTTTTTT. Its protein product is CASSLRGQAAGELFF.

This chain connects TRBV5-5 to TRBJ1-3; 7 nucleotides match TRBD1. Germline V gene lookup returns CDR1 SGHKS and CDR2 YYEKEE (reference sequence). The junction had 5 bases not matched to a gene; V was cut back by 3 bases and J by 5 bases. The CDR3 spans 14 residues. The CDR3 bases are TGTGCCAGCAGCTCAAACAGGGGAAGAAACACCATATATTTT. Protein sequence: CASSSNRGRNTIYF.

The gene calls are TRBV28 and TRBJ1-2; no definite D call. This CDR3 has 12 amino acids. Per germline, CDR1 MDHEN and CDR2 SYDVKM. V was shortened by 6 bases and J by 4 bases, with 9 bases between the two germline ends. CDR3 nucleotide sequence: TGTGCCAGCAGCCAGGTGGGCTATGGCTACACCTTC. It specifies CASSQVGYGYTF.

V gene TRBV10-3 combines with J gene TRBJ2-7; D is undetermined. Germline assignment: CDR1 ENHRY and CDR2 SYGVKD. CDR3 size: 12 residues. Trimming shortened V by 3 bases and J by 4 bases, and 7 bases separated the two germline ends. The CDR3 DNA is TGTGCCATCAGTGATTCCTCTTACGAGCAGTACTTC. Its protein is CAISDSSYEQYF.

This sequence joins TRBV5-1 and TRBJ2-3, with unresolved D. The CDR3 extends over 13 amino acids. Germline lookup yields CDR1 SGHRS and CDR2 YFSETQ. Trimming shortened V by 4 bases and J by 2 bases, and 8 bases separated the two germline ends. The CDR3 spells CASSPTVTDTQYF. CDR3 in DNA: TGCGCCAGCAGCCCCACAGTCACAGATACGCAGTATTTT.